This T cell receptor beta chain was captured in a study of T cells in Graves' hyperthyroidism and ophthalmopathy. RNA transcripts gave rise to amplified TCR beta CDR3 regions. RT-PCR in the first round (using the HTBI primer set) targeted the TCR CDR3. MiXCR, applied by TCRdb to the multiplex PCR reads, yields one record per CDR3 protein. The sample contains fewer than 650,000 distinct CDR3 sequences, around 15% of which appear only once. Trimming left V 6 bases short and J 4 bases short, with 12 bases between. Germline CDR1 MNHEY, CDR2 SVGAGI. This CDR3 has 13 amino acids. This clonotype was observed many times. Uncontrolled infections, other autoimmune diseases, pregnancy or lactation led to exclusion of patients. Each 10 ml fresh peripheral blood draw supplied the PBMCs.

Specimen: blood. This receptor was obtained from a woman aged 35 to 49 with Graves' ophthalmopathy. The chain has TRBV6-5 and TRBJ2-5; D is uncertain. The CDR3 nucleotides read TGTGCCAGCAGAATCACGACGGGAGAGACCCAGTACTTC. It encodes CASRITTGETQYF.